This TCR beta chain emerged from a study of T cell responses to AZD1222 COVID-19 vaccine. General study results and limits: At study baseline, merely several AZD1222 recipients were seropositive. Within unmutated variant regions lay the reported targets of nearly half of spike-specific TCRs. The sample set comprised mostly white British donors with more females, and clonal diversity was possibly underestimated. Repertoires were sampled only after the peak T cell response.

As for this clone: Its antigen is unidentified.

Assay: immunoSEQ multiplex PCR; the TCRdb copy retains only in-frame clones and omits some. This sample has roughly 80,000 clones, with around 90% found just once. Material: peripheral blood, obtained on day 0 of MenACWY control vaccination. This receptor was identified in an adult in good health.

Here the CDR3 DNA reads TGTGCCAGCAGTTATGGGGGACTAGATGTTTCAAATGAGCAGTTCTTC. Translated, it gives CASSYGGLDVSNEQFF. The rearrangement joins TRBV6-5 to TRBJ2-1; 8 nucleotides match TRBD2. Germline CDR1 is MNHEY and CDR2 is SVGAGI. CDR3 length: 16 residues. V was pared by 3 bases and J by 7 bases, with 11 bases of the junction left unmatched.